The 10 T cell receptor beta chains reported below all come from one sample, sequenced in a study of cytomegalovirus exposure and HLA in healthy donors. Primers: 60 Vbeta forward and 13 Jbeta reverse. The assay was immunoSEQ multiplex PCR, and TCRdb's table has in-frame clones only and misses some. The table records approximately 110,000 clones, about 82% of them present only once. Sequenced material: PBMCs. The source is a man between 50 and 59 years old in good health and CMV-seronegative.

The genes are TRBV7-7 and TRBJ2-2; D is unresolved. The V gene lost 2 bases and the J gene lost 7 bases, with 8 bases spanning the gap. CDR1 and CDR2 (germline): SSHAT, FNYEAQ (reference sequence). This CDR3 comprises 13 residues. Written as DNA, the CDR3 is TGTGCCAGCAGCTTAAGTATAGTCGGGGAGCTGTTTTTT. Its protein is CASSLSIVGELFF.

The rearrangement links TRBV2 to TRBJ2-5, with D possibly TRBD2 on 6 matching bases. V lost 6 bases to trimming and J lost 1 base, with 15 bases between them. Per germline, CDR1 SNHLY and CDR2 FYNNEI. The CDR3 length is 15 residues. The CDR3 region is CASRPTSRSQETQYF. DNA of the CDR3: TGTGCCAGCAGGCCTACTAGCCGCTCCCAAGAGACCCAGTACTTC.

The rearrangement links TRBV6-1 to TRBJ2-2, with 8 positions matching TRBD1. The J segment lost 3 bases and the V segment lost 11 bases, leaving 5 bases of the junction unmatched. The germline V gene encodes CDR1 MNHNS and CDR2 SASEGT. There are 13 residues in the CDR3. This chain's CDR3 is CASNRGYTGELFF. CDR3 DNA sequence: TGTGCCTCCAACAGGGGGTACACCGGGGAGCTGTTTTTT.

The rearrangement links TRBV2 to TRBJ2-2; D may be TRBD2 (5 bases). Per the germline V gene, CDR1 is SNHLY and CDR2 is FYNNEI. Trimming shortened V by 7 bases and J by 0 bases, and 15 bases separated the two germline ends. CDR3 length: 16 residues. The CDR3 DNA follows: TGTGCCAGCACCTTTGAGGGCGGGTCGAACACCGGGGAGCTGTTTTTT. The encoded protein is CASTFEGGSNTGELFF.

The genes are TRBV27 and TRBJ1-5; 8 positions agree with TRBD1. CDR3 length equals 17 residues. Trimming cost V 4 bases and J 4 bases; bases outside gene matches: 12. The germline gives CDR1 MNHEY, CDR2 SMNVEV (reference sequence). The CDR3, as DNA: TGTGCCAGCAGTTCCCAGGACAGGGAAACGGCAAATCAGCCCCAGCATTTT. Translating gives CASSSQDRETANQPQHF.

The chain carries TRBV4-1 and TRBJ2-7; 7 positions agree with TRBD1. CDR3 length: 16 residues. In germline, CDR1 is MGHRA, CDR2 YSYEKL. J lost 4 bases, V lost 0 bases, and 9 bases had no gene match. Written as DNA, the CDR3 is TGCGCCAGCAGCCAAGATACTACAGGGGAAGTGTACGAGCAGTACTTC. It encodes CASSQDTTGEVYEQYF.

CDR3 amino acids: CASRLEAIRVYEQYF. In nucleotides, the CDR3 is TGTGCCAGCAGGTTGGAAGCTATACGGGTCTACGAGCAGTACTTC. The V gene is TRBV6-5, the J gene TRBJ2-7; D is undetermined. Germline CDR1 reads MNHEY; CDR2 reads SVGAGI. V lost 6 bases, J lost 3 bases, and 18 bases lay in between. The CDR3 has 15 amino acids.

The rearrangement links TRBV7-3 to TRBJ2-2; TRBD1 matches at 9 bases. The CDR3 sequence is 18 residues long. CDR1 is SGHTA, CDR2 FQGTGA, per germline. With 4 bases clipped from V and 7 bases from J, the junction kept 16 bases outside the gene matches. The CDR3 DNA sequence: TGTGCCAGCAGCTCCTACTATACAGGGGGCCAGTCCAACGGGGAGCTGTTTTTT. Residues: CASSSYYTGGQSNGELFF.

The rearrangement joins TRBV27 to TRBJ2-3; 7 nucleotides agree with TRBD2. The germline CDR1 and CDR2 sequences are MNHEY and SMNVEV (reference sequence). This CDR3 contains 18 residues. V lost 2 bases to trimming and J lost 1 base; unmatched junction nucleotides: 12. CDR3 DNA sequence: TGTGCCAGCAGTTTAGCCTCTCCCCTAGCGGTGGGCACAGATACGCAGTATTTT. It translates to CASSLASPLAVGTDTQYF.

The rearrangement uses TRBV6-6 and TRBJ1-6; D not certain. Germline V gene lookup returns CDR1 MNHNY and CDR2 SVGAGI (reference sequence). V lost 5 bases to trimming and J lost 5 bases, with 7 bases between them. CDR3 length equals 13 residues. The CDR3 coding sequence is TGTGCCAGCAGTACTGCCCATAATTCACCCCTCCACTTT. Its protein product is CASSTAHNSPLHF.